The T cell receptor (beta chain) described here comes from a study of blood T cell repertoires in COVID-19. J lost 2 bases, V lost 4 bases, and 9 bases had no gene match. Germline CDR1 reads SGHRS; CDR2 reads YFSETQ. The CDR3 is made up of 17 amino acids. The assay was immunoSEQ multiplex PCR, and TCRdb's table has in-frame clones only and misses some. The sample has more than 250,000 clones; over 80% are singletons. The specimen was peripheral blood. The source of this sequence is a woman aged 45-65 years with COVID-19, enrolled during active disease. The chain employs TRBV5-1 and TRBJ2-1; TRBD1 matches at 10 bases. The DNA for the CDR3 is TGCGCCAGCAGCCGAATTGAGGGGACAGGGGCCTACAATGAGCAGTTCTTC. It codes for CASSRIEGTGAYNEQFF.